The 31 T cell receptor beta chains below all came from one sample that was sequenced in a study of T-cell memory formation after mild COVID-19. Using its own MiXCR run on the 5' RACE reads, TCRdb lists one record per CDR3 protein. This table holds hundreds of thousands of distinct CDR3 sequences, around 20% found once. Input material: PBMCs or a T cell subset sorted from them (not recorded which). These receptors all stem from an adult woman who had mild COVID-19 (a few samples of this study predate the infection). Cell type and time point are not known.

This clonotype was seen a handful of times. The CDR3 bases are TGCAGCGTTGGAGCGAGAAGCTCCTACAATGAGCAGTTCTTC. This sequence encodes CSVGARSSYNEQFF. This chain uses TRBV29-1 with TRBJ2-1; the D is unclear. This CDR3 region has 14 residues. Germline assignment: CDR1 SQVTM and CDR2 ANQGSEA. Trimming shortened V by 4 bases and J by 0 bases, and 10 bases separated the two germline ends.

CDR3 nucleotides: TGCGCCAGCAGCTTTTCGGAAGATACGCAGTATTTT. This sequence encodes CASSFSEDTQYF. The chain couples TRBV5-1 to TRBJ2-3; D unresolved. The CDR3 is 12 amino acids. Trimming removed 2 bases from V and 5 bases from J, with 6 bases in between. Germline V gene data show CDR1 as SGHRS and CDR2 as YFSETQ.

This chain links TRBV4-2 with TRBJ1-1; D possibly corresponds to TRBD1 (5 bases). Looked up from germline, CDR1 is LGHNA and CDR2 is YNFKEQ. The CDR3 extends over 16 amino acids. V lost 2 bases, J lost 0 bases, and 13 bases lay in between. In DNA form, the CDR3 reads TGTGCCAGCAGCCAACCACGGGGGGAAATGAACACTGAAGCTTTCTTT. This gives the protein CASSQPRGEMNTEAFF.

The chain has TRBV25-1 and TRBJ2-2; the D gene is possibly TRBD1 (5 bases). The CDR3 covers 15 residues. Trimming took 3 bases from V and 7 from J, leaving 15 bases between them. Germline V CDR1 and CDR2: MGHDK, SYGVNS. CDR3 DNA: TGTGCCAGCAGTGACCCTGGTAGGGGTCACGGGGAGCTGTTTTTT. Translating it yields CASSDPGRGHGELFF.

The chain joins TRBV24-1 to TRBJ2-3, with 7 bases matching TRBD2. Germline values: CDR1 KGHDR, CDR2 SFDVKD. The CDR3 is 14 residues long. Trimming removed 5 bases from V and 2 bases from J; junction bases left unmatched: 3. CDR3 DNA: TGTGCCACCAGTGCCGCGGGAGACACAGATACGCAGTATTTT. Protein: CATSAAGDTDTQYF.

The rearrangement joins TRBV10-3 to TRBJ1-5, with TRBD1 identical over 9 bases. The CDR3 consists of 14 residues. Trimming cost V 4 bases and J 6 bases; bases outside gene matches: 4. CDR1 ENHRY and CDR2 SYGVKD come from the germline V gene. The CDR3, as DNA: TGTGCCATCAGTGGCGGGACAGGGTTTCAGCCCCAGCATTTT. Amino acids: CAISGGTGFQPQHF.

The chain carries TRBV12-3 or TRBV12-4 and TRBJ1-2; no definite D call. The CDR3 spans 14 residues. V lost 1 base to trimming and J lost 8 bases, with 14 bases between them. DNA for the CDR3: TGTGCCAGCAGTTTAGGTAGGGTCGGAGTGGGCTACACCTTC. This translates into CASSLGRVGVGYTF.

The gene calls are TRBV29-1 and TRBJ1-1, with D perhaps matching TRBD1 (6 bases). Germline CDR1 and CDR2: SQVTM and ANQGSEA. Trimming stripped 6 bases from V and 4 bases from J, with 24 bases between. The CDR3 has 16 amino acids. The CDR3, as DNA: TGCAGCGTCGATACGAACAGGGCATCATCAGGCACTGAAGCTTTCTTT. Its translation: CSVDTNRASSGTEAFF. The complete variable domain, with remaining parts taken from reference TRBV29-1 and TRBJ1-1, reads SAVISQKPSRDICQRGTSLTIQCQVDSQVTMMFWYRQQPGQSLTLIATANQGSEATYESGFVIDKFPISRPNLTFSTLTVSNMSPEDSSIYLCSVDTNRASSGTEAFFGQGTRLTVV.

The genes are TRBV20-1 and TRBJ2-7; D might be TRBD1 (6 bases). CDR1 is DFQATT and CDR2 is SNEGSKA in the germline V gene (reference sequence). The CDR3 extends over 13 amino acids. V was cut by 5 bases and J by 2 bases, with 13 bases left in between. The CDR3 sequence is CSAPTHRAYEQYF. The CDR3 nucleotides are TGCAGTGCTCCCACTCACAGGGCCTACGAGCAGTACTTC.

CDR3 coding DNA: TGTGCCAGCAGCCCGCCTCACTTGGATGAGCAGTTCTTC. This sequence encodes CASSPPHLDEQFF. The J gene is TRBJ2-1, the V gene TRBV7-9, with D unclear. V was cut by 5 bases and J by 8 bases, with 13 bases left in between. Germline loops: CDR1 SEHNR, CDR2 FQNEAQ (reference sequence). The CDR3 totals 13 residues.

This clonotype was detected only a few times. V gene TRBV6-6 combines with J gene TRBJ2-7; 7 bases align to TRBD1. Germline lookup yields CDR1 MNHNY and CDR2 SVGAGI (reference sequence). Trimming cost V 5 bases and J 3 bases; bases outside gene matches: 7. The CDR3 runs to 14 residues. The CDR3 sequence is CASSRTGSNYEQYF. CDR3 nucleotide sequence: TGTGCCAGCAGTCGGACAGGTTCTAACTACGAGCAGTACTTC.

This clonotype was observed a handful of times. This chain links TRBV12-3 or TRBV12-4 with TRBJ2-1, with TRBD2 matching 9 bases. V was pared by 5 bases and J by 7 bases, with 12 bases of the junction left unmatched. The length of the CDR3 is 16 residues. The CDR3 DNA follows: TGTGCCAGCAGTCCTCGACTAGCGGCTCGTCAAAATGAGCAGTTCTTC. Translated, it gives CASSPRLAARQNEQFF.

This sequence joins TRBV7-9 and TRBJ1-4, with TRBD1 identical over 10 bases. This CDR3 contains 15 residues. In germline, CDR1 is SEHNR, CDR2 FQNEAQ (reference sequence). V shed 0 bases and J 5 bases; nucleotides not matched to a gene: 0. Written as DNA, the CDR3 is TGTGCCAGCAGCTTAGCGGACAGGGGGAATGAAAAACTGTTTTTT. Translation: CASSLADRGNEKLFF.

The rearrangement joins TRBV7-3 to TRBJ2-7, with D perhaps TRBD2 (5 bases). The CDR3 is 14 residues long. CDR1 SGHTA and CDR2 FQGTGA come from the germline V gene. V was pared by 5 bases and J by 0 bases, with 11 bases between. Here the CDR3 DNA reads TGTGCCAGCAGCCCCGACGGGGACTCCTACGAGCAGTACTTC. This encodes CASSPDGDSYEQYF. Drawing the rest from reference TRBV7-3 and TRBJ2-7, the complete variable domain is GAGVSQTPSNKVTEKGKYVELRCDPISGHTALYWYRQSLGQGPEFLIYFQGTGAADDSGLPNDRFFAVRPEGSVSTLKIQRTERGDSAVYLCASSPDGDSYEQYFGPGTRLTVT.

This clonotype has just a few counts. The J gene is TRBJ2-3, the V gene TRBV24-1, with TRBD1 matching over 8 bases. The CDR3 has 20 amino acids. Germline values: CDR1 KGHDR, CDR2 SFDVKD. V dropped 0 bases and J dropped 0; count of bases not matched to a gene: 13. DNA of the CDR3: TGTGCCACCAGTGATTTGCCCCCCGCCGGGACAGGAATTAGCACAGATACGCAGTATTTT. Its protein is CATSDLPPAGTGISTDTQYF.

This clonotype was seen a few times. The genes are TRBV29-1 and TRBJ2-1; D ambiguous. The CDR3 extends over 12 amino acids. V lost 5 bases to trimming and J lost 4 bases, with 9 bases between them. The germline V gene encodes CDR1 SQVTM and CDR2 ANQGSEA. The chain's CDR3 is CSVRLNYNEQFF. The CDR3 region has the DNA TGCAGCGTTCGTCTCAATTACAATGAGCAGTTCTTC.

In this sample, this clonotype turned up a few times. This chain uses TRBV12-3 or TRBV12-4 with TRBJ2-3; 7 bases line up with TRBD2. The CDR3 spans 16 residues. V shed 5 bases, J shed 0 bases, and the junction held 8 bases outside the gene matches. In DNA, the CDR3 is TGTGCCAGCAGTCCTCGACTAGCTGCTAGCACAGATACGCAGTATTTT. Protein sequence: CASSPRLAASTDTQYF.

The chain joins TRBV4-1 to TRBJ1-1; D unclear. Trimming removed 2 bases from V and 1 base from J, with 11 bases in between. This CDR3 is 15 amino acids long. CDR1 and CDR2 (germline): MGHRA, YSYEKL. The CDR3 nucleotides are TGCGCCAGCAGCCAAACCGCGTACGGGAACACTGAAGCTTTCTTT. This translates into CASSQTAYGNTEAFF.

The chain combines TRBV18 with TRBJ2-1; the D call may be TRBD1 or TRBD2 (6 bases each). The CDR3 consists of 14 residues. The ends were cut back, 2 bases at V and 8 bases at J, with 13 bases in the middle. Germline CDR1 KGHSH, CDR2 LQKENI. The CDR3 here is CASSPVRGGDEQFF. Written as DNA, the CDR3 is TGTGCCAGCTCACCAGTCAGGGGAGGCGATGAGCAGTTCTTC.

Only a few counts were recorded for this clonotype. The CDR3: CASSFGDSSRNEQFF. In nucleotides, the CDR3 is TGTGCCAGCAGCTTTGGGGACTCGTCTAGGAATGAGCAGTTCTTC. The genes are TRBV11-3 and TRBJ2-1; possible D gene TRBD2, 6 bases. Germline values: CDR1 SGHNT, CDR2 YENEEA. V lost 3 bases, J lost 7 bases, and 16 bases lay in between. This CDR3 contains 15 residues.

This clonotype has at least ten counts. This chain uses TRBV5-1 with TRBJ2-7; TRBD2 agrees at 9 bases. V lost 0 bases, J lost 2 bases, and 6 bases stayed unmatched. Looked up from germline, CDR1 is SGHRS and CDR2 is YFSETQ. This CDR3 is 16 amino acids long. The CDR3 DNA reads TGCGCCAGCAGCTTGGCTCCGCGGGGGGGCCCCTACGAGCAGTACTTC. Its protein product is CASSLAPRGGPYEQYF.

This clonotype appeared a few times. The rearrangement joins TRBV12-3 or TRBV12-4 to TRBJ2-1; weak D call: TRBD2 (6 bases). CDR3 length equals 14 residues. V was pared by 1 base and J by 7 bases, with 11 bases between. The CDR3 reads CASSLVLALNEQFF. CDR3 coding DNA: TGTGCCAGCAGTTTAGTGCTAGCGTTGAATGAGCAGTTCTTC.

The gene calls are TRBV29-1 and TRBJ2-1, with 7 bases matching TRBD2. In germline, CDR1 is SQVTM, CDR2 ANQGSEA. V was clipped by 7 bases and J by 4 bases; unmatched bases: 7. The CDR3 loop spans 13 amino acids. For the CDR3, the DNA is TGCAGCGGACAGCGGGGAGATTACAATGAGCAGTTCTTC. Translated, it gives CSGQRGDYNEQFF.

This clonotype has only a few counts. CDR3 nucleotides: TGTGCCAGCAGCCTTACGGGGGCCCAAGAGACCCAGTACTTC. Protein: CASSLTGAQETQYF. V is TRBV9 and J is TRBJ2-5, with D possibly called TRBD1 or TRBD2 (6 bases each). CDR1 is SGDLS, CDR2 YYNGEE, per germline. Between the trimmed V and J ends, which lost 4 bases and 1 base, there was a span of 11 bases. CDR3 size: 14 residues.

This clonotype was detected only a few times. This chain uses TRBV11-2 with TRBJ2-1; D tentatively fits TRBD1 or TRBD2 (5 bases each). V shed 5 bases and J shed 10 bases, with 18 bases lying between them. The CDR3 runs 14 residues. In germline, CDR1 is SGHAT, CDR2 FQNNGV. CDR3 sequence: CASSRISGREEQFF. The CDR3 region has the DNA TGTGCCAGCAGCCGGATATCGGGACGCGAGGAGCAGTTCTTC.

DNA for the CDR3: TGTGCCAGCTCACCAGGTAGTCAGGGCTACGAGCAGTACTTC. Its protein is CASSPGSQGYEQYF. J is TRBJ2-7 and V is TRBV18, with a tentative D call TRBD1 (5 bases). Germline V gene sequence: CDR1 KGHSH, CDR2 LQKENI. Trimming took off 2 bases at V and 3 bases at J, with 11 bases between the two ends. The CDR3 totals 14 residues. The whole variable domain, remainder taken from reference TRBV18 and TRBJ2-7, is NAGVMQNPRHLVRRRGQEARLRCSPMKGHSHVYWYRQLPEEGLKFMVYLQKENIIDESGMPKERFSAEFPKEGPSILRIQQVVRGDSAAYFCASSPGSQGYEQYFGPGTRLTVT.

Only a few counts were recorded for this clonotype. This chain joins TRBV6-5 and TRBJ1-2; TRBD1 aligns across 7 bases. The trim removed 5 bases at V and 5 bases at J, leaving 11 bases unmatched. The CDR3 sequence is 15 residues long. Germline CDR1 reads MNHEY; CDR2 reads SVGAGI. DNA for the CDR3: TGTGCCAGCAGTACCGGACAGGAGAGGTGGTATGGCTACACCTTC. This encodes CASSTGQERWYGYTF.

The table lists this clonotype with a few counts. The chain recombines TRBV5-1 with TRBJ1-2, with a possible D match to TRBD1 (6 bases). CDR3 length: 15 residues. The ends were cut back, 4 bases at V and 1 base at J, with 14 bases in the middle. The germline gives CDR1 SGHRS, CDR2 YFSETQ. CDR3 nucleotide sequence: TGCGCCAGCAGCCTGGGGGGCGGCAATAACTATGGCTACACCTTC. The encoded protein is CASSLGGGNNYGYTF.

The chain joins TRBV18 to TRBJ2-5; D is unclear. The CDR3 length is 14 residues. Deletions cut 2 bases from V and 1 base from J, with 8 bases between. CDR1 and CDR2 from the germline V gene are KGHSH and LQKENI. CDR3 amino acids: CASSPVNSQETQYF. The CDR3 DNA reads TGTGCCAGCTCACCAGTAAACAGCCAAGAGACCCAGTACTTC.

V and J are TRBV5-1 and TRBJ2-7; unclear D gene. Germline V gives CDR1 SGHRS, CDR2 YFSETQ. Trimming took off 5 bases at V and 6 bases at J, with 9 bases between the two ends. The CDR3 is 11 amino acids. The CDR3 nucleotides are TGCGCCAGCAGTCTGTACCGCGAGCAGTACTTC. It yields the protein CASSLYREQYF.

This clonotype was recorded a few times. This rearrangement joins TRBV9 to TRBJ2-1; unclear D gene. CDR1 and CDR2 (germline): SGDLS, YYNGEE. Trimming took off 1 base at V and 8 bases at J, with 19 bases between the two ends. The length of the CDR3 is 16 residues. The CDR3 coding sequence is TGTGCCAGCAGCGTAAAGCCTAGGGTAGGTGTTGATGAGCAGTTCTTC. Protein product: CASSVKPRVGVDEQFF.